The 17 T cell receptor beta chains reported below all come from one sample, sequenced in a study of blood T cell repertoires in COVID-19. The repertoire was sequenced with immunoSEQ multiplex PCR; TCRdb's copy has only in-frame clones and lacks some. Counted here are about 120,000 clones, over 80% occurring once; the ten biggest clones make up around 2%. Sequenced input: peripheral blood. Every receptor here comes from a young man with acute or convalescent COVID-19.

This rearrangement joins TRBV10-3 to TRBJ1-1; the match to TRBD1 covers 7 bases. The CDR3 extends over 15 amino acids. CDR1 and CDR2 (germline): ENHRY, SYGVKD. Trimming removed 3 bases from V and 0 bases from J; junction bases left unmatched: 4. The CDR3, as DNA: TGTGCCATCAGTGAAGGGACAGTCATGAACACTGAAGCTTTCTTT. This translates into CAISEGTVMNTEAFF.

CDR3 nucleotide sequence: TGTGCCAGTAGTATATCCGGGAATGGTGGTAATGAGCAGTTCTTC. Its protein product is CASSISGNGGNEQFF. The rearrangement joins TRBV19 to TRBJ2-1; maybe TRBD2 (5 bases). V was cut by 2 bases and J by 7 bases, with 15 bases left in between. Germline lookup yields CDR1 LNHDA and CDR2 SQIVND (reference sequence). The CDR3 runs 15 residues.

The chain combines TRBV5-6 with TRBJ2-2; 14 bases match TRBD2. J was trimmed by 4 bases and V by 3 bases; bases with no gene match: 5. CDR1 and CDR2 from the germline V gene are SGHDT and YYEEEE. The CDR3 is 17 residues long. The CDR3 spells CASSSGLAGAFTGELFF. CDR3 nucleotides: TGTGCCAGCAGCTCGGGACTAGCGGGGGCCTTCACCGGGGAGCTGTTTTTT.

This clone was recorded once. The CDR3 DNA is TGTGCCACCAGCAGAGCGAGGGTCGAGCAGTACTTC. Translation gives CATSRARVEQYF. This sequence joins TRBV15 and TRBJ2-7, with D perhaps TRBD2 (5 bases). CDR3 length: 12 residues. V lost 1 base and J lost 6, with 7 bases in between. Germline CDR1 reads LNHNV; CDR2 reads YYDKDF (reference sequence).

Only one count was recorded for this clone. V usage is TRBV5-5 and J usage is TRBJ2-2, with a weak D call TRBD1 (6 bases). Looked up from germline, CDR1 is SGHKS and CDR2 is YYEKEE (reference sequence). Trimming shortened V by 5 bases and J by 4 bases, and 15 bases separated the two germline ends. CDR3 length: 15 amino acids. CDR3 sequence reads: CASRPDSYSTGELFF. The CDR3 region has the DNA TGTGCCAGCAGACCGGACAGTTATTCCACCGGGGAGCTGTTTTTT.

The chain links TRBV21-1 to TRBJ1-6; TRBD1 is the table's D call and was not checked against the DNA. TRBV21-1 is tagged as a pseudogene. The length of the CDR3 is 18 residues. The CDR3 coding sequence is TGTGCCAGCAGACGGATCCATGACAGGGAACGACCCCATTCACCCCTCCACTTT. Its protein product is CASRRIHDRERPHSPLHF.

The chain links TRBV4-1 to TRBJ2-1; the D is unclear. The CDR3 length is 13 residues. From germline, CDR1 is MGHRA and CDR2 YSYEKL. Trimming pared 1 base from V and 6 bases from J, leaving 7 bases between. CDR3 residues: CASSQGLFNEQFF. DNA of the CDR3: TGCGCCAGCAGCCAAGGGCTTTTCAATGAGCAGTTCTTC.

CDR3 region: CASSLAPGTGGRRDGELFF. The CDR3 nucleotides are TGTGCCAGCAGCTTGGCCCCCGGGACAGGGGGTAGAAGAGACGGGGAGCTGTTTTTT. The V gene is TRBV5-6, the J gene TRBJ2-2, with 11 bases lining up with TRBD1. The V gene end was trimmed by 0 bases and the J gene end by 7 bases; junction bases not matched to a gene: 14. This CDR3 has 19 amino acids. Germline loops: CDR1 SGHDT, CDR2 YYEEEE.

CDR3 sequence: CASSEGGLGYTF. The CDR3 nucleotides read TGTGCCAGCAGTGAGGGAGGGCTTGGCTACACCTTC. V and J are TRBV2 and TRBJ1-2; no clear D. CDR3 size: 12 residues. Looked up from germline, CDR1 is SNHLY and CDR2 is FYNNEI. Between the trimmed V and J ends, which lost 3 bases and 7 bases, there was a span of 9 bases.

This clone was seen just once. The rearrangement uses TRBV20-1 and TRBJ2-5, with a tentative D call TRBD1 (6 bases). V shed 6 bases and J shed 3 bases, with 8 bases lying between them. The CDR3 runs to 11 residues. In germline, CDR1 is DFQATT, CDR2 SNEGSKA (reference sequence). CDR3 nucleotide sequence: TGCAGTGCGAACAGGGAAGAGACCCAGTACTTC. Its translation: CSANREETQYF.

The chain employs TRBV6-5 and TRBJ2-7; D possibly corresponds to TRBD2 (5 bases). The ends were cut back, 0 bases at V and 0 bases at J, with 12 bases in the middle. The CDR3 totals 16 residues. Germline V lookup: CDR1 MNHEY, CDR2 SVGAGI. CDR3 amino acids: CASSYSRRGISYEQYF. The CDR3 bases are TGTGCCAGCAGTTACTCACGGAGAGGGATCTCCTACGAGCAGTACTTC.

The chain has TRBV7-8 and TRBJ1-3; D remains unclear. The V end lost 6 bases, the J end lost 0 bases, and 30 bases lay between the germline ends. CDR1 is SGHVS, CDR2 FQNEAQ, per germline. CDR3 length: 21 residues. CDR3 protein: CASRRNTALIGGQFSGNTIYF. The CDR3 nucleotides read TGTGCCAGCAGACGAAACACGGCCCTAATTGGAGGGCAATTCTCTGGAAACACCATATATTTT.

The chain recombines TRBV7-2 with TRBJ1-1; 8 bases are shared with TRBD1. With 1 base clipped from V and 8 bases from J, the junction kept 0 bases outside the gene matches. The CDR3 is made up of 12 amino acids. Germline V CDR1 and CDR2: SGHTA, FQGNSA. The CDR3 loop reads CASSLDRGEAFF. The DNA for the CDR3 is TGTGCCAGCAGCTTAGACAGGGGGGAAGCTTTCTTT. Together with reference TRBV7-2 and TRBJ1-1, the CDR3 gives the full variable domain: GAGVSQSPSNKVTEKGKDVELRCDPISGHTALYWYRQSLGQGLEFLIYFQGNSAPDKSGLPSDRFSAERTGGSVSTLTIQRTQQEDSAVYLCASSLDRGEAFFGQGTRLTVV.

The V call is TRBV7-9, the J call TRBJ2-2, with 10 bases aligning to TRBD1. CDR3 size: 16 residues. The trim removed 5 bases at V and 5 bases at J, leaving 8 bases unmatched. Per the germline V gene, CDR1 is SEHNR and CDR2 is FQNEAQ (reference sequence). DNA of the CDR3: TGTGCCAGCAGCATCGGACAGGGGGTAGGGACCGGGGAGCTGTTTTTT. It codes for CASSIGQGVGTGELFF.

The chain employs TRBV27 and TRBJ1-6, with D unresolved. The germline CDR1 and CDR2 sequences are MNHEY and SMNVEV (reference sequence). Trimming cost V 5 bases and J 4 bases, with 12 bases left between them. This CDR3 comprises 15 residues. CDR3 bases: TGTGCCAGCAGTAGCCCCCGGGATTATAATTCACCCCTCCACTTT. Its protein is CASSSPRDYNSPLHF.

This clone was observed once. V and J are TRBV7-3 and TRBJ2-3; possibly TRBD2 for D (6 bases). The CDR3 covers 15 residues. V lost 3 bases, J lost 2 bases, and 12 bases lay in between. The germline CDR1 and CDR2 sequences are SGHTA and FQGTGA. In nucleotides, the CDR3 is TGTGCCAGCAGCTTTCGGGGGACCTTCACAGATACGCAGTATTTT. This encodes CASSFRGTFTDTQYF.

The chain couples TRBV5-6 to TRBJ2-1; D gene uncertain. The V end lost 1 base, the J end lost 0 bases, and 8 bases lay between the germline ends. The CDR3 has 15 residues. From germline, CDR1 is SGHDT and CDR2 YYEEEE. The CDR3 sequence: CASSLPESSYNEQFF. The DNA for the CDR3 is TGTGCCAGCAGCTTGCCCGAGAGCTCCTACAATGAGCAGTTCTTC. Based on the CDR3 plus reference TRBV5-6 and TRBJ2-1, the full variable domain is DAGVTQSPTHLIKTRGQQVTLRCSPKSGHDTVSWYQQALGQGPQFIFQYYEEEERQRGNFPDRFSGHQFPNYSSELNVNALLLGDSALYLCASSLPESSYNEQFFGPGTRLTVL.